This TCR beta chain was identified during a study of T cells expressing NK-cell markers. Across the whole study: The TCR beta repertoires originated in sorted CD3+CD56+NKG2C+, CD3+CD56+NKG2C- and CD3+CD56-NKG2C+ T cells.

On this clonotype: The antigen remains undetermined.

Findings and caveats of the study: A few of the donors also had these clonotypes leading their CD3+CD56-NKG2C+ fraction. The study found dominant NKG2C+ clonotypes at roughly 1.0-7.5% of CD8+ T cells in about six donors.

In generating TCR beta cDNA, 5'RACE template switching with UMIs was used. One entry per CDR3 protein, without DNA, is what TCRdb gives after re-calling the 5' RACE reads. Its listing shows roughly 390,000 distinct CDR3 sequences. In germline, CDR1 is KGHSH, CDR2 LQKENI. This CDR3 region has 16 residues. The sequence was collected from a woman in her forties or fifties in good health. The sample consisted of blood T cells: a sorted CD56 or NKG2C T cell subset, CD4+ or CD8+ T cells, or bulk PBMC T cells (not recorded which). The chain employs TRBV18 and TRBJ2-7; lacking DNA, the TRBD1 call made by TCRdb goes unchecked. The CDR3 reads CASSPKITGGVYEQYF. The complete variable domain, with remaining parts taken from reference TRBV18 and TRBJ2-7, reads NAGVMQNPRHLVRRRGQEARLRCSPMKGHSHVYWYRQLPEEGLKFMVYLQKENIIDESGMPKERFSAEFPKEGPSILRIQQVVRGDSAAYFCASSPKITGGVYEQYFGPGTRLTVT.